Below are 29 T cell receptor beta chains sequenced from a single sample in a study of blood T cell repertoires in COVID-19. TCRdb's table, derived via immunoSEQ multiplex PCR, lists solely in-frame clones and lacks some. The profile covers tens of thousands of clones, with over 65% appearing a single time and roughly 10% taken by the ten largest. The sequencing sample was made of peripheral blood. Receptors originate from a man older than 75 with COVID-19, enrolled during active disease.

This chain links TRBV19 with TRBJ2-7, with 10 bases lining up with TRBD1. V shed 5 bases and J 3 bases; nucleotides not matched to a gene: 4. The CDR3 runs to 14 residues. CDR1 is LNHDA and CDR2 is SQIVND in the germline V gene (reference sequence). The CDR3 protein is CASSARTGGYEQYF. For the CDR3, the DNA is TGTGCCAGTAGTGCCCGGACAGGGGGCTACGAGCAGTACTTC.

The table lists this clone with a count of one. V and J are TRBV12-3 or TRBV12-4 and TRBJ1-4; D is unclear. Deletions cut 3 bases from V and 8 bases from J, with 4 bases between. The CDR3 length is 11 residues. The chain's CDR3 is CASSFREKLFF. The CDR3 DNA is TGTGCCAGCAGTTTCAGGGAAAAACTGTTTTTT.

V usage is TRBV29-1 and J usage is TRBJ1-2, with a possible D match to TRBD1 (6 bases). This CDR3 has 12 amino acids. The V end lost 7 bases, the J end lost 6 bases, and 15 bases lay between the germline ends. From germline, CDR1 is SQVTM and CDR2 ANQGSEA. CDR3 in amino acids: CSGGGPRDGYTF. The CDR3 DNA sequence: TGCAGCGGGGGGGGGCCCAGAGATGGCTACACCTTC.

This clone was detected a few times. The V call is TRBV19, the J call TRBJ1-5; 8 positions agree with TRBD1. Trimming took 11 bases from V and 7 from J; bases not matched to a gene: 10. The germline gives CDR1 LNHDA, CDR2 SQIVND (reference sequence). CDR3 length equals 13 residues. The CDR3 nucleotides read TGTGCCTCCTCGGACAGGGTTAACCAGCCCCAGCATTTT. This sequence encodes CASSDRVNQPQHF.

The chain is built from TRBV2 and TRBJ1-4, with D maybe TRBD1 (5 bases). Trimming pared 3 bases from V and 7 bases from J, leaving 15 bases between. The CDR3 is 15 amino acids. Germline CDR1 is SNHLY and CDR2 is FYNNEI. This CDR3 reads CASSESVQGGEKLFF. CDR3 sequence (DNA): TGTGCCAGCAGTGAGTCGGTTCAGGGTGGTGAAAAACTGTTTTTT.

This chain joins TRBV6-5 and TRBJ1-5; TRBD1 might be the D (5 bases). V was cut by 4 bases and J by 3 bases, with 10 bases left in between. The CDR3 is made up of 14 amino acids. CDR1 is MNHEY, CDR2 SVGAGI, per germline. This CDR3 reads CASSSTQVNQPQHF. DNA for the CDR3: TGTGCCAGCAGTTCTACACAGGTCAATCAGCCCCAGCATTTT.

The chain joins TRBV18 to TRBJ1-1; 8 nucleotides match TRBD1. This CDR3 is built from 14 residues. Looked up from germline, CDR1 is KGHSH and CDR2 is LQKENI. V dropped 6 bases and J dropped 1; count of bases not matched to a gene: 4. Here the CDR3 reads CASSPGTGNTEAFF. CDR3 DNA sequence: TGTGCCAGCTCTCCCGGGACAGGGAACACTGAAGCTTTCTTT.

In this sample, this clone turned up once. Additional DNA sequences in this sample encode the identical CDR3. This chain connects TRBV6-5 to TRBJ1-2; D possibly corresponds to TRBD1 (6 bases). Trimming took off 0 bases at V and 5 bases at J, with 10 bases between the two ends. The CDR3 extends over 14 amino acids. The germline V gene encodes CDR1 MNHEY and CDR2 SVGAGI. CDR3 protein: CASSYSGGRYGYTF. DNA of the CDR3: TGTGCCAGCAGTTACTCAGGGGGACGGTATGGCTACACCTTC.

The CDR3 reads CASSFAQGGEQYF. In DNA form, the CDR3 reads TGTGCCAGCAGTTTTGCACAGGGGGGCGAGCAGTACTTC. V and J are TRBV12-3 or TRBV12-4 and TRBJ2-7, with 8 nucleotides matching TRBD1. The V gene end was trimmed by 3 bases and the J gene end by 6 bases; junction bases not matched to a gene: 4. The CDR3 spans 13 residues.

V and J are TRBV19 and TRBJ2-2; TRBD2 matches at 10 bases. CDR1 and CDR2 from the germline V gene are LNHDA and SQIVND (reference sequence). V was pared by 5 bases and J by 4 bases, with 10 bases of the junction left unmatched. CDR3 length: 17 amino acids. CDR3 sequence (DNA): TGTGCCAGTAGTCTTGAGCGGGGGGGCCGATCCACCGGGGAGCTGTTTTTT. Translating it yields CASSLERGGRSTGELFF.

This clone was counted between two and nine times. The chain has TRBV7-9 and TRBJ2-1, with 16 positions matching TRBD2. Per germline, CDR1 SEHNR and CDR2 FQNEAQ (reference sequence). CDR3 length: 19 residues. With 4 bases clipped from V and 4 bases from J, the junction kept 10 bases outside the gene matches. The CDR3 DNA is TGTGCCAGCAGCTCCGGGACTAGCGGGAGGGCCGCCGTTTACAATGAGCAGTTCTTC. This translates into CASSSGTSGRAAVYNEQFF.

The chain uses TRBV11-2 and TRBJ2-7, with D tentatively TRBD2 (5 bases). Germline values: CDR1 SGHAT, CDR2 FQNNGV. The CDR3 has 12 amino acids. V lost 1 base and J 5 bases, leaving 6 bases between the germline ends. The CDR3, as DNA: TGTGCCAGCAGCTTAGCTAGCAACGAGCAGTACGTC. It translates to CASSLASNEQYV.

This clone was counted only a few times. The V and J genes are TRBV30 and TRBJ1-2, with D perhaps matching TRBD1 (6 bases). The CDR3 runs to 15 residues. Germline V gene sequence: CDR1 GTSNPN, CDR2 SVGIG (reference sequence). Trimming removed 1 base at V and 2 bases at J, with 14 bases between. CDR3 nucleotides: TGTGCCTGGAGTGACAGGGCCCAACTAAACTATGGCTACACCTTC. As protein: CAWSDRAQLNYGYTF.

The V call is TRBV5-4, the J call TRBJ1-3; 9 bases agree with TRBD1. The CDR3 loop spans 15 amino acids. J lost 4 bases, V lost 3 bases, and 5 bases had no gene match. CDR1 SGHNT and CDR2 YYREEE come from the germline V gene (reference sequence). CDR3 in amino acids: CASSSPGQGGNTIYF. CDR3 coding DNA: TGTGCCAGCAGCTCTCCGGGACAGGGAGGAAACACCATATATTTT.

The chain links TRBV19 to TRBJ1-4; the D gene is possibly TRBD1 (6 bases). Germline assignment: CDR1 LNHDA and CDR2 SQIVND (reference sequence). V was cut by 2 bases and J by 0 bases, with 16 bases left in between. The CDR3 totals 18 residues. The CDR3 protein is CASSIIPQGRATNEKLFF. In nucleotides, the CDR3 is TGTGCCAGTAGTATAATCCCCCAGGGGAGGGCAACTAATGAAAAACTGTTTTTT.

The chain's CDR3 is CASSYRDRVKTQYF. As DNA, the CDR3 is TGTGCCAGCAGTTACAGAGACAGGGTAAAGACCCAGTACTTC. The V gene is TRBV6-2 or TRBV6-3, the J gene TRBJ2-5, with 7 bases fitting TRBD1. CDR3 size: 14 residues. Germline V gene sequence: CDR1 MNHEY, CDR2 SVGEGT. The V and J ends lost 2 bases and 6 bases, in that order; junction bases with no gene match: 6.

The sample holds one count of this clone. The CDR3, as DNA: TGTGCCTGGAGTGTGGTCGTGGGGAGCACCGGGGAGCTGTTTTTT. It codes for CAWSVVVGSTGELFF. The chain is built from TRBV30 and TRBJ2-2; a weak D match, TRBD2 (5 bases). Looked up from germline, CDR1 is GTSNPN and CDR2 is SVGIG (reference sequence). The CDR3 is 15 amino acids. V was shortened by 0 bases and J by 4 bases, with 12 bases between the two germline ends.

V usage is TRBV7-8 and J usage is TRBJ1-5; 10 nucleotides agree with TRBD1. The CDR3 covers 17 residues. J was trimmed by 0 bases and V by 2 bases; bases with no gene match: 4. Germline values: CDR1 SGHVS, CDR2 FQNEAQ. DNA of the CDR3: TGTGCCAGCAGCTTAAGACAGGGGGCGATTAGCAATCAGCCCCAGCATTTT. Amino acids: CASSLRQGAISNQPQHF.

The chain recombines TRBV9 with TRBJ2-2; D is perhaps TRBD1 (6 bases). This CDR3 is 16 amino acids long. Germline assignment: CDR1 SGDLS and CDR2 YYNGEE. The V gene lost 0 bases and the J gene lost 2 bases, with 11 bases spanning the gap. The CDR3 sequence is CASSVGQGTNTGELFF. CDR3 sequence (DNA): TGTGCCAGCAGCGTAGGTCAGGGGACAAACACCGGGGAGCTGTTTTTT. Looking up the rest from reference TRBV9 and TRBJ2-2 gives the full variable domain: DSGVTQTPKHLITATGQRVTLRCSPRSGDLSVYWYQQSLDQGLQFLIQYYNGEERAKGNILERFSAQQFPDLHSELNLSSLELGDSALYFCASSVGQGTNTGELFFGEGSRLTVL.

This chain links TRBV25-1 with TRBJ2-3, with a weak D call TRBD1 (6 bases). Trimming took 4 bases from V and 4 from J, leaving 9 bases between them. Germline-derived CDR1 and CDR2 are MGHDK and SYGVNS. CDR3 length equals 13 residues. The CDR3 sequence is CASSAQGPDTQYF. The CDR3 DNA is TGTGCCAGCAGTGCACAGGGCCCAGATACGCAGTATTTT.

This chain uses TRBV28 with TRBJ2-1; D perhaps matches TRBD2 (5 bases). V shed 6 bases and J shed 1 base, with 13 bases lying between them. This CDR3 contains 15 residues. The germline V gene has CDR1 MDHEN and CDR2 SYDVKM. Here the CDR3 reads CASRFLRGSYNEQFF. In DNA, the CDR3 is TGTGCCAGCAGGTTCCTCCGGGGTTCCTACAATGAGCAGTTCTTC.

V is TRBV13 and J is TRBJ1-2; 10 positions agree with TRBD1. The germline gives CDR1 PRHDT, CDR2 FYEKMQ (reference sequence). J gave up 4 bases and V 4 bases, and 3 bases lay outside the gene matches. This CDR3 spans 14 amino acids. CDR3 in DNA: TGTGCCAGCAGCTCGGGACAGGGGATCTATGGCTACACCTTC. It codes for CASSSGQGIYGYTF.

Concerning this clone: At one of its ends the junction is not consistent with the germline gene, which may arise from a read error. The chain carries TRBV6-5 and TRBJ1-1; D remains ambiguous. The CDR3 contains 14 residues. Germline V CDR1 and CDR2: MNHEY, SVGAGI. For the CDR3, the DNA is TGTGCCAGCAGGGCGACCGGAGGCCCCACTGAGGCTTTCTTT. This gives the protein CASRATGGPTEAFF.

The gene calls are TRBV28 and TRBJ2-7, with 9 bases lining up with TRBD1. The CDR3 loop spans 14 amino acids. V was clipped by 3 bases and J by 6 bases; unmatched bases: 6. Germline values: CDR1 MDHEN, CDR2 SYDVKM. This chain's CDR3 is CASSFRTGVREQYF. DNA of the CDR3: TGTGCCAGCAGTTTTAGGACAGGGGTGCGCGAGCAGTACTTC.

The genes are TRBV3-1 (or the pseudogene TRBV3-2) and TRBJ1-3; unclear D gene. The CDR3 has 14 residues. V was trimmed by 0 bases and J by 2 bases, leaving 5 bases between them. Germline values: CDR1 LGHDT, CDR2 YNNKEL (reference sequence). CDR3 DNA sequence: TGTGCCAGCAGCCAAGATCCCACTGGAAACACCATATATTTT. This translates into CASSQDPTGNTIYF.

The chain is built from TRBV24-1 and TRBJ2-4; the match to TRBD1 covers 8 bases. The CDR3 totals 14 residues. Germline V lookup: CDR1 KGHDR, CDR2 SFDVKD. V lost 7 bases and J lost 5; bases outside the gene matches: 6. The CDR3 region is CATSGTGGQNIQYF. The CDR3 DNA follows: TGTGCCACCAGCGGGACAGGAGGCCAAAACATTCAGTACTTC.

The CDR3 sequence is CASSFGGGYTF. In DNA, the CDR3 is TGTGCCAGCAGCTTCGGGGGAGGCTACACCTTC. The V and J genes are TRBV11-2 and TRBJ1-2; D perhaps matches TRBD1 (5 bases). Germline V CDR1 and CDR2: SGHAT, FQNNGV. Between the trimmed V and J ends, which lost 3 bases and 8 bases, there was a span of 7 bases. CDR3 length: 11 residues.

This sequence joins TRBV7-9 and TRBJ2-5, with 8 nucleotides matching TRBD1. The CDR3 runs to 16 residues. V trimming: 4 bases; J trimming: 1 base; junction bases outside the gene matches: 8. Germline-derived CDR1 and CDR2 are SEHNR and FQNEAQ (reference sequence). CDR3 amino acids: CASSYGPGQGQETQYF. CDR3 nucleotides: TGTGCCAGCAGCTACGGACCTGGACAGGGCCAAGAGACCCAGTACTTC.

The V gene is TRBV5-4, the J gene TRBJ2-3; maybe TRBD2 (6 bases). V was shortened by 4 bases and J by 4 bases, with 13 bases between the two germline ends. CDR1 and CDR2 from the germline V gene are SGHNT and YYREEE (reference sequence). This CDR3 has 14 amino acids. The CDR3 bases are TGTGCCAGCAGCGCTGGACTAACCTCAGATACGCAGTATTTT. As protein: CASSAGLTSDTQYF.